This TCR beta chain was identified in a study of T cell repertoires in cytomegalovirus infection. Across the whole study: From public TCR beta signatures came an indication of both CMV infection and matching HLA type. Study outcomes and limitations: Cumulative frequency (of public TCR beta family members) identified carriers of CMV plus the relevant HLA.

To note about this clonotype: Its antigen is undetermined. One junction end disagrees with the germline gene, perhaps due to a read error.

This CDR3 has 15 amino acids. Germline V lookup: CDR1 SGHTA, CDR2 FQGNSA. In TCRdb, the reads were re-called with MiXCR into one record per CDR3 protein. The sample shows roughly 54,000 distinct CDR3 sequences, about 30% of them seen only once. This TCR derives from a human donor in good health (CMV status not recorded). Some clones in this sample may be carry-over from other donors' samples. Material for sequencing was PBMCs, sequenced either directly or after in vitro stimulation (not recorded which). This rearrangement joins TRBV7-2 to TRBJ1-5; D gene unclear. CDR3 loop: CARSLDYNSNQPQHF. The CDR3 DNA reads TGTGCCAGAAGCTTGGACTATAATAGCAATCAGCCCCAGCATTTT.